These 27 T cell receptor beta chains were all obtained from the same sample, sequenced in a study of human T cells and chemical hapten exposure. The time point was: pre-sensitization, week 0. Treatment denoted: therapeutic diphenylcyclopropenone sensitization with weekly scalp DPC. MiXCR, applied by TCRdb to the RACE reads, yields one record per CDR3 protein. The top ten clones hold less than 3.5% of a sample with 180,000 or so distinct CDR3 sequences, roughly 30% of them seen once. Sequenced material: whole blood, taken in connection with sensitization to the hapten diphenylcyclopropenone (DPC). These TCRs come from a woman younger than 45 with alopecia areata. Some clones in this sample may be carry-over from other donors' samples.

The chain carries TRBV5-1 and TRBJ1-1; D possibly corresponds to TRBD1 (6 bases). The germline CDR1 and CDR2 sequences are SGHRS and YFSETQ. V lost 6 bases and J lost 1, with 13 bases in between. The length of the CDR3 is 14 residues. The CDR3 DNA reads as TGCGCCAGCACCATAATGACAGGGAACACTGAAGCTTTCTTT. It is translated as CASTIMTGNTEAFF.

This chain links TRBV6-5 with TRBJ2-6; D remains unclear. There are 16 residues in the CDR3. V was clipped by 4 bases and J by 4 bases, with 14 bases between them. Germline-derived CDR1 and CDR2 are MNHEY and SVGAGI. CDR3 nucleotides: TGTGCCAGCAGTTCCCTCCGGATCTCCGGGGCCAACGTCCTGACTTTC. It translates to CASSSLRISGANVLTF.

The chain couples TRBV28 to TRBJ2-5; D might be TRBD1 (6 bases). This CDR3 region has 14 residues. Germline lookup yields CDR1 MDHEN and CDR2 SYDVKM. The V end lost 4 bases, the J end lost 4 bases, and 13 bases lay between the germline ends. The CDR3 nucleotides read TGTGCCAGCAGTTCATCACAGGGACGAGAGACCCAGTACTTC. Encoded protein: CASSSSQGRETQYF.

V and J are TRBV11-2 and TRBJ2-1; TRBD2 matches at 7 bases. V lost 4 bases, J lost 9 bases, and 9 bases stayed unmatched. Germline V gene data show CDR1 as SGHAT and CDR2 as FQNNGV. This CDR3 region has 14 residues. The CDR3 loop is CASSSSGGVVEQFF. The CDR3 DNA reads TGTGCCAGCAGCTCTAGTGGGGGGGTGGTTGAGCAGTTCTTC.

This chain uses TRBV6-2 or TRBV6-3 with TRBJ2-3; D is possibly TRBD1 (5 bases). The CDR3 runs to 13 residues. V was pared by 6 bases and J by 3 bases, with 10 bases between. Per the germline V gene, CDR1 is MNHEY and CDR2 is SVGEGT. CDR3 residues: CASRRDSTDTQYF. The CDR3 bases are TGTGCCAGCAGACGCGACAGTACAGATACGCAGTATTTT.

The CDR3, as DNA: TGCAGTGCTAGACCCTTCGGGCAGGGTTATGGCTACACCTTC. Its protein is CSARPFGQGYGYTF. The chain has TRBV20-1 and TRBJ1-2; weak D call: TRBD1 (5 bases). Germline V lookup: CDR1 DFQATT, CDR2 SNEGSKA (reference sequence). The CDR3 covers 14 residues. V lost 2 bases, J lost 5 bases, and 15 bases lay in between.

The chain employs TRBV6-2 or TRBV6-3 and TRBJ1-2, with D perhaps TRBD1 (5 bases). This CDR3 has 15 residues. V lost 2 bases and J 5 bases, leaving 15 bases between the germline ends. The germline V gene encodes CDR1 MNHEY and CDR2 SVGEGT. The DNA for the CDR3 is TGTGCCAGCAGTTACCACCGGGACGGAGATTATGGCTACACCTTC. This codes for CASSYHRDGDYGYTF.

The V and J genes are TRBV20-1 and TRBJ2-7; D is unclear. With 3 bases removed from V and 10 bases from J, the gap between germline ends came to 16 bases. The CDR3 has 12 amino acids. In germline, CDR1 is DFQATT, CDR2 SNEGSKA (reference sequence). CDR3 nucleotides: TGCAGTGCTAGTCTTTTGGACGGGCGACAGTACTTC. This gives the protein CSASLLDGRQYF.

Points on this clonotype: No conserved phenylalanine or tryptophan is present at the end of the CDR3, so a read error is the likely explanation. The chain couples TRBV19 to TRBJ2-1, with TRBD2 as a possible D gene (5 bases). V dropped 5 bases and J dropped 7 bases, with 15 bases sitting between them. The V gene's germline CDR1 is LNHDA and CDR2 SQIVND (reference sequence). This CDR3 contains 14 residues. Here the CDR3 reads CASSPGSVRNEQFL. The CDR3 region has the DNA TGTGCCAGTAGTCCGGGATCGGTTAGGAATGAGCAGTTCCTC.

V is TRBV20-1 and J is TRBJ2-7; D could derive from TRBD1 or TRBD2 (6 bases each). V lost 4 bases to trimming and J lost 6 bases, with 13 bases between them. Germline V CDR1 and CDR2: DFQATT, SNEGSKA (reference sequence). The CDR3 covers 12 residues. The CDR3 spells CSAIRGPREQYF. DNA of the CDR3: TGCAGTGCTATCCGGGGGCCTCGCGAGCAGTACTTC.

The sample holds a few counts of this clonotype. The CDR3 nucleotides are TGTGCCAGCAGCGTAGAGGGGGGGAGGGCAGATACGCAGTATTTT. As protein: CASSVEGGRADTQYF. This chain connects TRBV9 to TRBJ2-3, with a weak D call TRBD2 (7 bases). This CDR3 comprises 15 residues. The germline V gene has CDR1 SGDLS and CDR2 YYNGEE. V lost 0 bases and J lost 4, with 12 bases in between.

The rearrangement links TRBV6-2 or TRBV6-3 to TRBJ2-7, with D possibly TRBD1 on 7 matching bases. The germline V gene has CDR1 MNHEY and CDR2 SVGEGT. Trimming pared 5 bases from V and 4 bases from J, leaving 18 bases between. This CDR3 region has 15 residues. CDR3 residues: CASSLQGGSSYEQYF. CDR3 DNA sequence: TGTGCCAGCAGTCTTCAGGGGGGCTCGTCATACGAGCAGTACTTC.

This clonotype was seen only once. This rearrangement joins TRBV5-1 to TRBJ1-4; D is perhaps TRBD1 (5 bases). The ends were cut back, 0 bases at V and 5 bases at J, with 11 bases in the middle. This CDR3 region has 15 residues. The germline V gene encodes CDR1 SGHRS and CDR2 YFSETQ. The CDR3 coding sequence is TGCGCCAGCAGCTTGGTAGGGGAACAGAATGAAAAACTGTTTTTT. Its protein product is CASSLVGEQNEKLFF.

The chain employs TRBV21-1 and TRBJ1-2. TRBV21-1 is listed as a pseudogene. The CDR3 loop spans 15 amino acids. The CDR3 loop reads CASSLPRRANYGYTF. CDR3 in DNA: TGTGCCAGCAGCCTACCGCGGCGGGCTAACTATGGCTACACCTTC.

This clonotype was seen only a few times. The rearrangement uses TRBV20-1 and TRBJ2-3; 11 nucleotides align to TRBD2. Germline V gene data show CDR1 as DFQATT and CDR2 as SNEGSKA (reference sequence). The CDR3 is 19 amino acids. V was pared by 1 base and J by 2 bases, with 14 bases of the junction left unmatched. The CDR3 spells CSARGVLAGANWDTDTQYF. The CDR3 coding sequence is TGCAGTGCTAGAGGGGTACTAGCGGGAGCCAATTGGGACACAGATACGCAGTATTTT.

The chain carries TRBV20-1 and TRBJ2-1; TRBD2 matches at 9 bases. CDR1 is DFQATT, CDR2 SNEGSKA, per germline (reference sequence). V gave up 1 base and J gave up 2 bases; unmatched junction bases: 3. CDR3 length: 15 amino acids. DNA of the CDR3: TGCAGTGCTAGAGCGACTAGCGGCCCCTACAATGAGCAGTTCTTC. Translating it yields CSARATSGPYNEQFF.

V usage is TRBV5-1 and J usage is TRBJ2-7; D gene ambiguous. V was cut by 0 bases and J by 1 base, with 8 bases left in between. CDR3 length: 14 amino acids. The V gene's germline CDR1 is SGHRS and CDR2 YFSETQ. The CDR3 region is CASSLVGRSYEQYF. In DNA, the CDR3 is TGCGCCAGCAGCTTGGTAGGCAGGTCCTACGAGCAGTACTTC. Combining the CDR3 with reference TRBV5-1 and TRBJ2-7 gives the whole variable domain KAGVTQTPRYLIKTRGQQVTLSCSPISGHRSVSWYQQTPGQGLQFLFEYFSETQRNKGNFPGRFSGRQFSNSRSEMNVSTLELGDSALYLCASSLVGRSYEQYFGPGTRLTVT.

Here the CDR3 reads CASNKGQGRTEAFF. CDR3 coding DNA: TGTGCCAGCAATAAGGGACAGGGCCGTACTGAAGCTTTCTTT. The rearrangement uses TRBV7-2 and TRBJ1-1; 9 nucleotides match TRBD1. The germline V gene has CDR1 SGHTA and CDR2 FQGNSA. V lost 7 bases to trimming and J lost 5 bases; unmatched junction nucleotides: 8. This CDR3 has 14 amino acids.

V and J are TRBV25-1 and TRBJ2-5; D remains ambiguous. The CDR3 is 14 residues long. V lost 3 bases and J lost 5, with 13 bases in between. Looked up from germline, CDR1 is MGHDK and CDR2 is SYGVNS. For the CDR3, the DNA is TGTGCCAGCAGTGACCACGCGGCAGACGAGACCCAGTACTTC. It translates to CASSDHAADETQYF.

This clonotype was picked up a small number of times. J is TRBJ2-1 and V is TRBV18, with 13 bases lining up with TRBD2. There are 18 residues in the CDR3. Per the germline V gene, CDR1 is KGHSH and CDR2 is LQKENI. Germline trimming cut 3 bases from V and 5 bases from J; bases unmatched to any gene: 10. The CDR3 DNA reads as TGTGCCAGCTCACCTGGTGCGGGACTAGCGGGACGAGACAATGAGCAGTTCTTC. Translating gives CASSPGAGLAGRDNEQFF.

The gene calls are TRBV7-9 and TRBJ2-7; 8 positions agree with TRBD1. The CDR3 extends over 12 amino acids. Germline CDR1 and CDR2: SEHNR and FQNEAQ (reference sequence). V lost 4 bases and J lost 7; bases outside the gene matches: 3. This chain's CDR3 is CASSSTGGEQYF. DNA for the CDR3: TGTGCCAGCAGCTCTACAGGGGGAGAGCAGTACTTC.

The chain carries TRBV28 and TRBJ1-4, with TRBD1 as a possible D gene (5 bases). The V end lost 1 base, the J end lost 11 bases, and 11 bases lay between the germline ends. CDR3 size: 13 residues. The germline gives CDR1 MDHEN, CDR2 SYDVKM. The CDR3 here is CASSLSNGGKLFF. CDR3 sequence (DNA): TGTGCCAGCAGTTTATCTAACGGGGGGAAACTGTTTTTT.

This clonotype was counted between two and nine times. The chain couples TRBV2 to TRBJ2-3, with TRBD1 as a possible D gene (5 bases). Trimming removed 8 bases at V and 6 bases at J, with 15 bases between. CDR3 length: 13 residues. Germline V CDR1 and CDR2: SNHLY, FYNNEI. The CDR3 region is CASLGPSGDTQYF. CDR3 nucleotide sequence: TGTGCCAGCTTGGGGCCTTCAGGGGATACGCAGTATTTT. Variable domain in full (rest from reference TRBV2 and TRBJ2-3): EPEVTQTPSHQVTQMGQEVILRCVPISNHLYFYWYRQILGQKVEFLVSFYNNEISEKSEIFDDQFSVERPDGSNFTLKIRSTKLEDSAMYFCASLGPSGDTQYFGPGTRLTVL.

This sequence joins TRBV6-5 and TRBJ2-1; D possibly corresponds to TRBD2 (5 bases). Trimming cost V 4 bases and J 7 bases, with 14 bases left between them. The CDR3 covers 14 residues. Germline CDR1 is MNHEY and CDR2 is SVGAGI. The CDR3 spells CASSSPGVSNEQFF. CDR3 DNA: TGTGCCAGCAGTTCCCCCGGGGTGTCGAATGAGCAGTTCTTC.

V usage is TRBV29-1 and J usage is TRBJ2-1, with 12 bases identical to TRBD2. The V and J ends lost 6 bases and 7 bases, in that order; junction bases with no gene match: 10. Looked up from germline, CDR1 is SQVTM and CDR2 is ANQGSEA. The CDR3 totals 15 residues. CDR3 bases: TGCAGCGTACGCAGACTAGCGGGAGCCACGAATGAGCAGTTCTTC. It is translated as CSVRRLAGATNEQFF.

CDR3 nucleotide sequence: TGTGCCAGCAGTGAATCGGAGACCCAGTACTTC. Protein: CASSESETQYF. The chain joins TRBV2 to TRBJ2-5, with no clear D. Germline CDR1 and CDR2: SNHLY and FYNNEI. This CDR3 has 11 amino acids. Trimming stripped 2 bases from V and 5 bases from J, with 3 bases between.

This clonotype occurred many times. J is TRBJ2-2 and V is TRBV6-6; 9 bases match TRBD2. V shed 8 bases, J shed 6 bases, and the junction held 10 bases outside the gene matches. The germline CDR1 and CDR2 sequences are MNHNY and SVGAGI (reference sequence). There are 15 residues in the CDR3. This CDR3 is CASQGLAGLAGELFF. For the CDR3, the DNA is TGTGCCAGCCAGGGTCTAGCGGGACTTGCCGGGGAGCTGTTTTTT.